The 30 T cell receptor beta chains given below trace back to one sample, sequenced in a study of blood T cell repertoires in COVID-19. Sequencing was performed with immunoSEQ multiplex PCR; in TCRdb, only in-frame clones are kept and a portion is missing. The sample contains 250,000 or so clones, around 88% of which appear only once. The sequenced sample consisted of peripheral blood. The receptor set was obtained from a man aged 80 or over with acute or convalescent COVID-19.

The chain employs TRBV9 and TRBJ2-2; D possibly corresponds to TRBD1 (6 bases). The V and J ends lost 1 base and 1 base respectively, with 11 bases between them. This CDR3 is built from 16 residues. Germline CDR1 and CDR2: SGDLS and YYNGEE. In DNA form, the CDR3 reads TGTGCCAGCAGCGTAAACGACAGGAGGAACACCGGGGAGCTGTTTTTT. Protein product: CASSVNDRRNTGELFF.

This clone was recorded only once. The rearrangement links TRBV11-3 to TRBJ2-1; a weak D match, TRBD1 (5 bases). From germline, CDR1 is SGHNT and CDR2 YENEEA. This CDR3 spans 13 amino acids. The V and J ends lost 4 bases and 4 bases respectively, with 8 bases between them. The CDR3 sequence: CASSSQGYNEQFF. Here the CDR3 DNA reads TGTGCCAGCAGCTCTCAGGGTTACAATGAGCAGTTCTTC.

This clone was seen just once. The chain is built from TRBV27 and TRBJ2-1, with D tentatively TRBD2 (5 bases). From germline, CDR1 is MNHEY and CDR2 SMNVEV (reference sequence). This CDR3 contains 15 residues. V was cut by 6 bases and J by 7 bases, with 19 bases left in between. CDR3 sequence: CASSEQSGLRNEQFF. Written as DNA, the CDR3 is TGTGCCAGCAGCGAACAAAGCGGATTGCGGAATGAGCAGTTCTTC.

The chain links TRBV7-2 to TRBJ1-2, with D uncertain. The germline V gene has CDR1 SGHTA and CDR2 FQGNSA. The CDR3 spans 13 residues. The ends were cut back, 6 bases at V and 8 bases at J, with 16 bases in the middle. The CDR3 DNA sequence: TGTGCCAGCAGGGGTCAGGCCAACTGGGGCTACACCTTC. This codes for CASRGQANWGYTF.

The gene calls are TRBV24-1 and TRBJ1-5; no definite D call. Per the germline V gene, CDR1 is KGHDR and CDR2 is SFDVKD. Trimming pared 5 bases from V and 4 bases from J, leaving 23 bases between. The CDR3 is 18 amino acids. The CDR3 DNA sequence: TGTGCCACCAGTGTCGGGGTTGGAGAGACTTTTCGGAATCAGCCCCAGCATTTT. Its translation: CATSVGVGETFRNQPQHF.

V usage is TRBV7-9 and J usage is TRBJ2-3, with D possibly being TRBD1 (5 bases). The germline V and J ends were trimmed by 3 bases and 2 bases, with 12 bases remaining between them. CDR1 SEHNR and CDR2 FQNEAQ come from the germline V gene (reference sequence). This CDR3 spans 15 amino acids. The DNA for the CDR3 is TGTGCCAGCAGCTTGCAAGGGGTTGTCACAGATACGCAGTATTTT. Amino acids: CASSLQGVVTDTQYF.

The V call is TRBV7-9, the J call TRBJ1-6; no firm D call. Trimming removed 2 bases from V and 7 bases from J, with 9 bases in between. This CDR3 region has 14 residues. Germline V lookup: CDR1 SEHNR, CDR2 FQNEAQ (reference sequence). The CDR3 nucleotides are TGTGCCAGCAGCTTACGACGGGAAAATTCACCCCTCCACTTT. This sequence encodes CASSLRRENSPLHF. Full variable domain (missing parts from reference TRBV7-9 and TRBJ1-6): DTGVSQNPRHKITKRGQNVTFRCDPISEHNRLYWYRQTLGQGPEFLTYFQNEAQLEKSRLLSDRFSAERPKGSFSTLEIQRTEQGDSAMYLCASSLRRENSPLHFGNGTRLTVT.

The chain carries TRBV18 and TRBJ1-5, with a weak D call TRBD1 (5 bases). This CDR3 has 14 residues. Trimming removed 4 bases at V and 1 base at J, with 8 bases between. Germline V gene sequence: CDR1 KGHSH, CDR2 LQKENI. As DNA, the CDR3 is TGTGCCAGCTCACTAGGACAAAGCAATCAGCCCCAGCATTTT. It codes for CASSLGQSNQPQHF. Drawing the rest from reference TRBV18 and TRBJ1-5, the complete variable domain is NAGVMQNPRHLVRRRGQEARLRCSPMKGHSHVYWYRQLPEEGLKFMVYLQKENIIDESGMPKERFSAEFPKEGPSILRIQQVVRGDSAAYFCASSLGQSNQPQHFGDGTRLSIL.

The DNA for the CDR3 is TGCGCCAGCAGCTTGGTTTTTAGCGGGGGGGAGAACTACAATGAGCAGTTCTTC. Its translation is CASSLVFSGGENYNEQFF. The V call is TRBV5-1, the J call TRBJ2-1, with 11 bases fitting TRBD2. This CDR3 is built from 18 residues. Losses at the gene ends were 0 bases for V and 3 bases for J; bases not matched to a gene: 8. The germline V gene has CDR1 SGHRS and CDR2 YFSETQ.

CDR3 region: CASSPGQQETQYF. The CDR3 DNA reads TGTGCCAGCAGCCCGGGACAGCAAGAGACCCAGTACTTC. The genes are TRBV5-4 and TRBJ2-5; 7 positions match TRBD1. The V gene end was trimmed by 4 bases and the J gene end by 2 bases; junction bases not matched to a gene: 2. This CDR3 comprises 13 residues. The germline V gene encodes CDR1 SGHNT and CDR2 YYREEE (reference sequence).

The genes are TRBV6-6 and TRBJ2-1; 7 bases fit TRBD1. Germline V CDR1 and CDR2: MNHNY, SVGAGI (reference sequence). Trimming at V came to 6 bases and at J to 7 bases, leaving 12 bases not matched to a gene. This CDR3 has 15 residues. CDR3 bases: TGTGCCAGCAGCCTCCGACAGGGATCTAGGAATGAGCAGTTCTTC. Its protein is CASSLRQGSRNEQFF.

V gene TRBV28 combines with J gene TRBJ1-6; D remains ambiguous. The V and J ends lost 7 bases and 10 bases respectively, with 17 bases between them. The CDR3 consists of 14 residues. Germline V lookup: CDR1 MDHEN, CDR2 SYDVKM. CDR3 nucleotide sequence: TGTGCCAGCACCCCTTCCGGGGTATTATCACCCCTCCACTTT. Residues: CASTPSGVLSPLHF.

This sequence joins TRBV18 and TRBJ1-2; 8 nucleotides agree with TRBD1. V gave up 2 bases and J gave up 13 bases; unmatched junction bases: 9. The CDR3 runs 13 residues. Germline CDR1 is KGHSH and CDR2 is LQKENI. The CDR3 region is CASSPADDRGFTF. CDR3 nucleotide sequence: TGTGCCAGCTCACCAGCGGATGACAGGGGTTTCACCTTC.

This chain uses TRBV18 with TRBJ1-3, with D unresolved. Germline V gene sequence: CDR1 KGHSH, CDR2 LQKENI. The CDR3 runs 15 residues. Trimming left V 6 bases short and J 4 bases short, with 16 bases between. CDR3 amino acids: CASSSLDGGGNTIYF. For the CDR3, the DNA is TGTGCCAGCTCTTCCCTGGACGGCGGGGGAAACACCATATATTTT.

The chain combines TRBV5-1 with TRBJ1-3; 7 nucleotides line up with TRBD1. This CDR3 has 15 residues. Germline assignment: CDR1 SGHRS and CDR2 YFSETQ. The trim removed 4 bases at V and 4 bases at J, leaving 8 bases unmatched. For the CDR3, the DNA is TGCGCCAGCAGCACTTTAACAGGGGTCGGAAACACCATATATTTT. Translated, it gives CASSTLTGVGNTIYF.

The rearrangement uses TRBV7-8 and TRBJ2-2; 14 bases fit TRBD2. This CDR3 has 19 amino acids. Trimming cost V 3 bases and J 1 base; bases outside gene matches: 7. CDR1 and CDR2 (germline): SGHVS, FQNEAQ. This chain's CDR3 is CASSFFRGTSGRNTGELFF. The CDR3 bases are TGTGCCAGCAGCTTCTTTAGAGGGACTAGCGGGAGGAACACCGGGGAGCTGTTTTTT.

The V call is TRBV28, the J call TRBJ2-7; D may be TRBD2 (6 bases). The V end was cut by 7 bases, the J end by 9 bases, with 16 bases between. The length of the CDR3 is 12 residues. Germline values: CDR1 MDHEN, CDR2 SYDVKM. The CDR3 nucleotides read TGTGCCAGCACAGGCGGGGTAGAAGGGCAGTACTTC. Its translation: CASTGGVEGQYF. Full variable domain (missing parts from reference TRBV28 and TRBJ2-7): DVKVTQSSRYLVKRTGEKVFLECVQDMDHENMFWYRQDPGLGLRLIYFSYDVKMKEKGDIPEGYSVSREKKERFSLILESASTNQTSMYLCASTGGVEGQYFGPGTRLTVT.

This clone showed up just once. V and J are TRBV13 and TRBJ2-7; TRBD2 aligns across 13 bases. The CDR3 has 16 amino acids. V was clipped by 5 bases and J by 5 bases; unmatched bases: 9. In germline, CDR1 is PRHDT, CDR2 FYEKMQ (reference sequence). Here the CDR3 DNA reads TGTGCCAGCAGCGGACGGACTAGCGGGAGAAGGAACGAGCAGTACTTC. This gives the protein CASSGRTSGRRNEQYF.

On this clone: The same CDR3 also results from other DNA sequences found in this sample. This chain uses TRBV15 with TRBJ2-7, with 9 bases identical to TRBD2. The CDR3 runs 14 residues. V shed 8 bases, J shed 0 bases, and the junction held 5 bases outside the gene matches. The germline V gene has CDR1 LNHNV and CDR2 YYDKDF (reference sequence). CDR3 sequence: CATSSGGSSYEQYF. Here the CDR3 DNA reads TGTGCCACCTCCAGCGGGGGGAGCTCCTACGAGCAGTACTTC.

V gene TRBV14 combines with J gene TRBJ2-1; 7 positions agree with TRBD2. Trimming cost V 6 bases and J 0 bases; bases outside gene matches: 5. Germline V gives CDR1 SGHDN, CDR2 FVKESK. CDR3 length equals 15 residues. CDR3 nucleotides: TGTGCCAGCAGGGGTAGCGGGTTCTCCTACAATGAGCAGTTCTTC. Encoded protein: CASRGSGFSYNEQFF. The full variable domain, with the rest looked up from reference TRBV14 and TRBJ2-1, is EAGVTQFPSHSVIEKGQTVTLRCDPISGHDNLYWYRRVMGKEIKFLLHFVKESKQDESGMPNNRFLAERTGGTYSTLKVQPAELEDSGVYFCASRGSGFSYNEQFFGPGTRLTVL.

On this clone itself: Other nucleotide sequences in the sample specify the same CDR3. The chain is built from TRBV19 and TRBJ2-5, with 11 bases that match TRBD1. The CDR3 loop spans 16 amino acids. Germline loops: CDR1 LNHDA, CDR2 SQIVND (reference sequence). V lost 7 bases, J lost 7 bases, and 14 bases stayed unmatched. Written as DNA, the CDR3 is TGTGCCAGTAAAAATAGGGGACAGGGGGATCGGGGGACCCAGTACTTC. It yields the protein CASKNRGQGDRGTQYF.

This sequence joins TRBV6-5 and TRBJ1-1, with 9 bases matching TRBD1. This CDR3 contains 14 residues. Germline CDR1 and CDR2: MNHEY and SVGAGI. The trim removed 7 bases at V and 5 bases at J, leaving 8 bases unmatched. CDR3 sequence reads: CASTQQGAGTEAFF. In DNA form, the CDR3 reads TGTGCCAGCACCCAACAGGGGGCGGGTACTGAAGCTTTCTTT.

This chain uses TRBV2 with TRBJ2-3; TRBD2 agrees at 12 bases. CDR3 size: 20 residues. V was clipped by 8 bases and J by 0 bases; unmatched bases: 18. Germline V CDR1 and CDR2: SNHLY, FYNNEI. This CDR3 reads CASSFRASGGGTTSTDTQYF. The CDR3 bases are TGTGCCAGCTCCTTTAGGGCTAGCGGGGGGGGAACTACTAGCACAGATACGCAGTATTTT.

The chain couples TRBV2 to TRBJ1-2, with 7 positions matching TRBD1. Trimming at V came to 6 bases and at J to 5 bases, leaving 3 bases not matched to a gene. The germline V gene encodes CDR1 SNHLY and CDR2 FYNNEI. The CDR3 extends over 12 amino acids. The CDR3 DNA follows: TGTGCCAGCAGGGGACAGCCTTATGGCTACACCTTC. It encodes CASRGQPYGYTF.

This chain joins TRBV6-6 and TRBJ1-3; unclear D gene. The CDR3 has 14 residues. The germline V and J ends were trimmed by 4 bases and 1 base, with 8 bases remaining between them. Germline V gene lookup returns CDR1 MNHNY and CDR2 SVGAGI (reference sequence). DNA for the CDR3: TGTGCCAGCAGTTCCCCAGGTTCTGGAAACACCATATATTTT. It encodes CASSSPGSGNTIYF.

The sample holds a few counts of this clone. The J gene is TRBJ2-7, the V gene TRBV28; a possible D gene is TRBD1 (6 bases). CDR3 size: 13 residues. The germline gives CDR1 MDHEN, CDR2 SYDVKM. The V end lost 8 bases, the J end lost 2 bases, and 13 bases lay between the germline ends. CDR3 in amino acids: CASSEAGAYEQYF. Here the CDR3 DNA reads TGTGCCAGCTCTGAAGCAGGGGCCTACGAGCAGTACTTC.

The chain carries TRBV6-2 or TRBV6-3 and TRBJ1-5; 9 bases fit TRBD1. V trimming: 5 bases; J trimming: 4 bases; junction bases outside the gene matches: 6. The V gene's germline CDR1 is MNHEY and CDR2 SVGEGT. The CDR3 sequence is 15 residues long. This CDR3 is CASSEPGQGNQPQHF. In DNA, the CDR3 is TGTGCCAGCAGTGAGCCGGGACAGGGAAATCAGCCCCAGCATTTT.

V gene TRBV27 combines with J gene TRBJ2-7, with 9 bases lining up with TRBD1. The junction had 3 bases not matched to a gene; V was cut back by 3 bases and J by 3 bases. From germline, CDR1 is MNHEY and CDR2 SMNVEV (reference sequence). The CDR3 covers 14 residues. CDR3 nucleotide sequence: TGTGCCAGCAGTTTGACAGGGGGAGTCTACGAGCAGTACTTC. Protein sequence: CASSLTGGVYEQYF.

The chain couples TRBV19 to TRBJ2-5; 9 bases line up with TRBD2. Unmatched junction bases numbered 4, after V lost 1 base and J lost 4 bases. The germline gives CDR1 LNHDA, CDR2 SQIVND (reference sequence). This CDR3 spans 15 amino acids. As DNA, the CDR3 is TGTGCCAGTAGTATAGCCGCGGGAGGGTCAGAGACCCAGTACTTC. Amino acids: CASSIAAGGSETQYF.

This clone was observed at least ten times. This chain joins TRBV14 and TRBJ2-7; 9 bases match TRBD2. CDR3 size: 20 residues. J was trimmed by 4 bases and V by 1 base; bases with no gene match: 20. Per the germline V gene, CDR1 is SGHDN and CDR2 is FVKESK. Written as DNA, the CDR3 is TGTGCCAGCAGCCAAGGCCTCCTGAGCGGGGGGACCAAACACGCATACGAGCAGTACTTC. Encoded protein: CASSQGLLSGGTKHAYEQYF.